This T cell receptor (beta chain) was documented in a study of CD8 T cells in Susac syndrome (dated by TCRdb to 2018 to 2020). Notes on the research overall: Repertoire sequencing was used to test whether CD8+ T cell activation and differentiation in Susac syndrome was antigen driven. General conclusions and limits of the study: The study acknowledged that relatively few individuals were included in the TCR sequencing and HLA analysis.

In the germline V gene, CDR1 corresponds to KGHDR and CDR2 to SFDVKD. The CDR3 covers 13 residues, taking in both the cysteine and the phenylalanine. CDR3 DNA is the only sequence kept; it has 39 bases, read in frame from the first base. V drops 5 bases and J drops 5 bases, leaving 11 bases in between. Remarks on this clonotype: This clone's antigen is unknown. Nothing much larger sits one base from this clone, and base qualities are not available.

High-throughput TCR beta sequencing profiled peripheral blood CD8+ and CD4+ T cells from healthy donors, Susac syndrome patients and multiple sclerosis patients. Treatment-naive patients with stable or active relapsing-remitting disease fulfilling revised McDonald criteria were used as multiple sclerosis controls. Bulk CD8+ and CD4+ T cells were purified by magnetic negative isolation, whereas CD8+ TEMRA cells were enriched by FACS. Blood was collected in EDTA tubes and processed within 24 hours, with PBMCs isolated through density gradient centrifugation. PBMCs intended for TCR sequencing were cryopreserved in liquid nitrogen and were subsequently thawed in a 37 degrees C water bath. Purity of sorted or isolated CD4+, CD8+ and CD8+ TEMRA cells was at least 90%. RNA was extracted using the RNeasy kit, and roughly 0.5 to 1 ug of the RNA was reverse transcribed with random hexamers. The immunoSEQ multiplex PCR assay, covering 54 Vbeta and 13 Jbeta segments, was used to amplify TCR beta CDR3 regions. Bias from PCR amplification was corrected by using a synthetic template baseline for primer optimization and for computational correction. The study's own analysis went as follows. Reads were annotated to V, D and J genes according to IMGT and were analyzed with immunoSEQ Analyzer, with only productive sequences retained. Clonality was calculated as one minus the Shannon entropy normalized by log2 of the number of productive unique sequences. For each patient and control, public and private clones were evaluated within the 100 most prevalent clones. A clone was defined as Susac-specific if it was absent from the healthy and MS cohorts, from 1052 published viral clones and from other ImmuneACCESS disease sequences. TCRdb reran the public reads through fastp at Q25 and MiXCR, keeping productive beta chains. CDR3 protein sequences are deduplicated, and each keeps its most common genes and DNA. What appears here as the V and J calls and clone size reflects TCRdb's work, not the paper's. This sample has around 71,000 distinct CDR3 sequences in its table, and over 95% of those were observed once. Of the sample, over 0.09% is held by the ten largest clones.

Recombination connected TRBV24-1 to TRBJ2-5; a tentative D match to TRBD2 spans 5 bases. The specimen sequenced was CD4+ T cells from PBMCs. The sequence came from a human donor with multiple sclerosis. The nucleotide sequence reads TGTGCCACCAGTGCCCCAGGCGGGGAGACCCAGTACTTC. It translates to CATSAPGGETQYF.